This entry lists 30 T cell receptor beta chains sequenced from one sample in a study of post-analysis software for immune sequencing data. Findings and limits, study-wide: Compared with controls, patients had more of roughly five TRBV segments, including TRBV5-6, TRBV5-1 and TRBV20-1.

Included in the TCR beta cDNA libraries were unique molecular identifiers. MiXCR was run by TCRdb on the PCR reads, yielding one entry per CDR3 protein. This table holds hundreds of thousands of distinct CDR3 sequences, around 64% found once. No antigen has been assigned to these receptors. The sequenced sample was blood. The receptors derive from a girl aged 2 to 10 with multiple sclerosis.

This clonotype was seen a handful of times. This chain's CDR3 is CASRPDSNEQFF. The CDR3, as DNA: TGTGCCAGCAGGCCTGACTCCAATGAGCAGTTCTTC. J is TRBJ2-1 and V is TRBV11-2, with D uncertain. This CDR3 spans 12 amino acids. Trimming left V 6 bases short and J 6 bases short, with 9 bases between. Per the germline V gene, CDR1 is SGHAT and CDR2 is FQNNGV. The complete variable domain, with remaining parts taken from reference TRBV11-2 and TRBJ2-1, reads EAGVAQSPRYKIIEKRQSVAFWCNPISGHATLYWYQQILGQGPKLLIQFQNNGVVDDSQLPKDRFSAERLKGVDSTLKIQPAKLEDSAVYLCASRPDSNEQFFGPGTRLTVL.

This chain connects TRBV18 to TRBJ2-1, with TRBD2 matching over 13 bases. J was trimmed by 8 bases and V by 2 bases; bases with no gene match: 6. The CDR3 covers 16 residues. Per the germline V gene, CDR1 is KGHSH and CDR2 is LQKENI. The chain's CDR3 is CASSPGTSGDDDEQFF. Written as DNA, the CDR3 is TGTGCCAGCTCACCAGGGACTAGCGGGGATGATGATGAGCAGTTCTTC.

The V gene is TRBV6-1, the J gene TRBJ1-2; D call uncertain. From germline, CDR1 is MNHNS and CDR2 SASEGT. CDR3 length: 16 residues. The V end was cut by 2 bases, the J end by 4 bases, with 17 bases between. The CDR3 DNA sequence: TGTGCCAGCAGTGAACAAACCCTACAGACCTTCTATGGCTACACCTTC. It is translated as CASSEQTLQTFYGYTF.

V is TRBV5-6 and J is TRBJ2-1; tentatively, D is TRBD1 or TRBD2 (6 bases each). From germline, CDR1 is SGHDT and CDR2 YYEEEE. V lost 3 bases and J 14 bases, leaving 15 bases between the germline ends. The CDR3 loop spans 12 amino acids. Written as DNA, the CDR3 is TGTGCCAGCAGCTCTGGAGGGGGGAAGAAGTTCTTC. Translating it yields CASSSGGGKKFF. Using reference TRBV5-6 and TRBJ2-1 for the parts outside the CDR3, the full variable domain is DAGVTQSPTHLIKTRGQQVTLRCSPKSGHDTVSWYQQALGQGPQFIFQYYEEEERQRGNFPDRFSGHQFPNYSSELNVNALLLGDSALYLCASSSGGGKKFFGPGTRLTVL.

The V gene is TRBV5-4, the J gene TRBJ2-1, with 10 positions matching TRBD1. The junction had 4 bases not matched to a gene; V was cut back by 2 bases and J by 8 bases. Germline lookup yields CDR1 SGHNT and CDR2 YYREEE (reference sequence). The CDR3 is 14 amino acids. The CDR3 DNA is TGTGCCAGCAGCTTTGGACAGGGGGGGTATGAGCAGTTCTTC. Its protein product is CASSFGQGGYEQFF.

The CDR3 loop is CASSSRFSGRQETQYF. The CDR3 nucleotides read TGTGCCAGCAGTTCACGCTTCTCAGGGCGACAAGAGACCCAGTACTTC. This rearrangement joins TRBV27 to TRBJ2-5, with D perhaps TRBD1 (5 bases). The CDR3 runs to 16 residues. Germline CDR1 reads MNHEY; CDR2 reads SMNVEV (reference sequence). V dropped 4 bases and J dropped 2 bases, with 17 bases sitting between them.

The V gene is TRBV18, the J gene TRBJ2-1, with 9 positions matching TRBD2. V was clipped by 3 bases and J by 6 bases; unmatched bases: 6. The germline gives CDR1 KGHSH, CDR2 LQKENI. The CDR3 totals 15 residues. The CDR3, as DNA: TGTGCCAGCTCACCGGGAGCGGGGGGTCCCAATGAGCAGTTCTTC. Its translation is CASSPGAGGPNEQFF.

The genes are TRBV27 and TRBJ2-1, with TRBD2 identical over 8 bases. The length of the CDR3 is 17 residues. Germline CDR1 MNHEY, CDR2 SMNVEV (reference sequence). V dropped 0 bases and J dropped 4; count of bases not matched to a gene: 8. CDR3: CASSLSPGLAGYNEQFF. CDR3 nucleotides: TGTGCCAGCAGTTTATCCCCCGGCCTAGCGGGTTACAATGAGCAGTTCTTC.

The chain has TRBV12-3 or TRBV12-4 and TRBJ2-3; a possible D gene is TRBD1 (5 bases). This CDR3 is 13 amino acids long. V dropped 8 bases and J dropped 5 bases, with 14 bases sitting between them. CDR3: CASSQGVGDTQYF. In DNA, the CDR3 is TGTGCCAGCTCTCAAGGGGTGGGAGATACGCAGTATTTT.

The CDR3 coding sequence is TGTGCCATCAGTTACCCCCAGGTATTCAATGGCTACACCTTC. Translated: CAISYPQVFNGYTF. The V gene is TRBV10-3, the J gene TRBJ1-2; D call uncertain. The CDR3 length is 14 residues. Between the trimmed V and J ends, which lost 5 bases and 6 bases, there was a span of 16 bases. CDR1 is ENHRY, CDR2 SYGVKD, per germline.

V is TRBV20-1 and J is TRBJ2-5; 8 nucleotides match TRBD2. Gene TRBJ2-7 matches the end of the DNA better, so the J call may be wrong. The length of the CDR3 is 14 residues. From germline, CDR1 is DFQATT and CDR2 SNEGSKA (reference sequence). DNA of the CDR3: TGCAGTGCTAGAGTAGCGGGAAGGGCGTCCGAGCAGTACTTC. Encoded protein: CSARVAGRASEQYF.

The chain recombines TRBV5-1 with TRBJ2-5, with TRBD1 matching over 9 bases. The last part of the DNA fits TRBJ2-7 better; the J call may be wrong. CDR1 is SGHRS and CDR2 is YFSETQ in the germline V gene. The length of the CDR3 is 14 residues. CDR3 nucleotides: TGCGCCAGCAGCCCCGGGACAGGGATCCACGAGCAGTACTTC. Protein sequence: CASSPGTGIHEQYF.

The genes are TRBV20-1 and TRBJ1-2; D gene ambiguous. The CDR3 sequence is 12 residues long. Between the trimmed V and J ends, which lost 3 bases and 7 bases, there was a span of 12 bases. Germline assignment: CDR1 DFQATT and CDR2 SNEGSKA (reference sequence). The CDR3 loop reads CSASTSISGYTF. As DNA, the CDR3 is TGCAGTGCTAGCACCTCTATCAGTGGCTACACCTTC.

The gene calls are TRBV20-1 and TRBJ1-2; 10 positions match TRBD1. The CDR3 spans 16 residues. The germline V gene has CDR1 DFQATT and CDR2 SNEGSKA (reference sequence). Trimming at V came to 0 bases and at J to 1 base, leaving 5 bases not matched to a gene. CDR3 bases: TGCAGTGCTAGAGATCTGGGACAGGGGAATAACTATGGCTACACCTTC. Its protein product is CSARDLGQGNNYGYTF.

The sample holds one count of this clonotype. The chain combines TRBV5-1 with TRBJ2-3; 13 positions agree with TRBD2. CDR1 is SGHRS and CDR2 is YFSETQ in the germline V gene. The CDR3 runs 18 residues. V trimming: 3 bases; J trimming: 6 bases; junction bases outside the gene matches: 13. CDR3 sequence: CASSCEGTSGTHTDTQYF. The CDR3 nucleotides are TGCGCCAGCAGCTGCGAAGGGACTAGCGGGACGCACACCGATACGCAGTATTTT.

V gene TRBV5-4 combines with J gene TRBJ2-1; TRBD1 matches 12 bases. The V segment lost 3 bases and the J segment 13 bases; nucleotides outside the gene matches: 17. The CDR3 has 17 residues. Germline CDR1 and CDR2: SGHNT and YYREEE (reference sequence). The CDR3 region has the DNA TGTGCCAGCAGCTCGGGACAGGGGGCGTCCCGGCTGAGTGATCAGTTCTTC. Its translation: CASSSGQGASRLSDQFF.

This chain links TRBV7-2 with TRBJ2-5; D is undetermined. In germline, CDR1 is SGHTA, CDR2 FQGNSA. V was cut by 5 bases and J by 8 bases, with 15 bases left in between. The CDR3 contains 13 residues. The CDR3 nucleotides are TGTGCCAGCAGCCGTTTGCGGTCTGGAACCCAGTACTTC. Amino acids: CASSRLRSGTQYF.

Worth noting for this clonotype: Relative to the germline gene, one junction end is altered; a read error may explain this. The rearrangement links TRBV7-6 to TRBJ2-3; D ambiguous. The CDR3 is made up of 15 amino acids. In germline, CDR1 is SGHVS, CDR2 FNYEAQ. DNA for the CDR3: TGTGCCAGCAGATTAGGAACATCTGACACAGATACGCAGTATTTT. Its translation is CASRLGTSDTDTQYF.

V gene TRBV12-3 or TRBV12-4 combines with J gene TRBJ1-6, with 9 bases matching TRBD1. This CDR3 is 14 amino acids long. The V and J ends lost 5 bases and 9 bases, in that order; junction bases with no gene match: 5. The CDR3 DNA is TGTGCCAGCAGTCGGACAGGGGATGGTTCACCCCTCCACTTT. Amino acid sequence: CASSRTGDGSPLHF.

The CDR3 DNA is TGTGCCAGCAGCTTGAGGAGGCGAGCCTACAATGAGCAGTTCTTC. It specifies CASSLRRRAYNEQFF. The chain links TRBV13 to TRBJ2-1; possibly TRBD2 for D (5 bases). V was clipped by 3 bases and J by 2 bases, with 11 bases between them. This CDR3 region has 15 residues. The germline gives CDR1 PRHDT, CDR2 FYEKMQ (reference sequence).

V gene TRBV5-1 combines with J gene TRBJ1-1, with a tentative D call TRBD1 (5 bases). This CDR3 comprises 14 residues. Trimming took 4 bases from V and 0 from J, leaving 10 bases between them. Germline V gene lookup returns CDR1 SGHRS and CDR2 YFSETQ. This CDR3 reads CASSGGTVNTEAFF. The CDR3 DNA sequence: TGCGCCAGCAGCGGGGGGACGGTGAACACTGAAGCTTTCTTT. Filled out from reference TRBV5-1 and TRBJ1-1, the complete variable domain reads KAGVTQTPRYLIKTRGQQVTLSCSPISGHRSVSWYQQTPGQGLQFLFEYFSETQRNKGNFPGRFSGRQFSNSRSEMNVSTLELGDSALYLCASSGGTVNTEAFFGQGTRLTVV.

This sequence joins TRBV7-2 and TRBJ1-1, with D hard to call. This CDR3 spans 13 amino acids. V was pared by 6 bases and J by 4 bases, with 12 bases between. The germline CDR1 and CDR2 sequences are SGHTA and FQGNSA. CDR3 bases: TGTGCCAGCAGGTCCTATCATGGCACTGAAGCTTTCTTT. This gives the protein CASRSYHGTEAFF.

This rearrangement joins TRBV6-5 to TRBJ2-3, with D possibly TRBD1 on 6 matching bases. Trimming pared 2 bases from V and 3 bases from J, leaving 21 bases between. The CDR3 loop spans 18 amino acids. Germline V gene data show CDR1 as MNHEY and CDR2 as SVGAGI. The CDR3 is CASSYVRGGAGATDTQYF. The CDR3 coding sequence is TGTGCCAGCAGTTACGTGAGGGGTGGGGCAGGGGCAACAGATACGCAGTATTTT.

The gene calls are TRBV11-2 and TRBJ1-1, with unresolved D. The V gene's germline CDR1 is SGHAT and CDR2 FQNNGV. The ends were cut back, 0 bases at V and 1 base at J, with 6 bases in the middle. This CDR3 spans 14 amino acids. The chain's CDR3 is CASSLDWGNTEAFF. CDR3 DNA: TGTGCCAGCAGCTTAGATTGGGGGAACACTGAAGCTTTCTTT.

The rearrangement uses TRBV7-9 and TRBJ2-4; possible D gene TRBD2, 6 bases. The J call is doubtful: the DNA matches TRBJ2-7 better. Germline values: CDR1 SEHNR, CDR2 FQNEAQ (reference sequence). The CDR3 is 14 residues long. The CDR3 region is CASSSERELDEQYF. CDR3 in DNA: TGTGCCAGCAGCTCGGAACGGGAGTTAGACGAGCAGTACTTC.

The V gene is TRBV12-3 or TRBV12-4, the J gene TRBJ1-1; D is ambiguous. The CDR3 has 15 residues. Trimming left V 5 bases short and J 3 bases short, with 16 bases between. CDR3: CASSPWSSSDTEAFF. CDR3 bases: TGTGCCAGCAGTCCCTGGTCCTCGTCGGACACTGAAGCTTTCTTT.

J is TRBJ2-1 and V is TRBV12-3 or TRBV12-4; 12 nucleotides line up with TRBD2. V dropped 0 bases and J dropped 14; count of bases not matched to a gene: 2. The CDR3 runs 13 residues. The CDR3 region is CASSLALAGGKFF. The CDR3 DNA sequence: TGTGCCAGCAGTTTAGCGCTAGCGGGGGGGAAGTTCTTC.

In its sample, this clonotype was seen a few times. The chain is built from TRBV20-1 and TRBJ1-1; the match to TRBD1 covers 10 bases. Per the germline V gene, CDR1 is DFQATT and CDR2 is SNEGSKA (reference sequence). The CDR3 extends over 14 amino acids. V lost 6 bases to trimming and J lost 0 bases; unmatched junction nucleotides: 4. The CDR3 coding sequence is TGCAGTGCCAAGACAGGGGGCCTGAACACTGAAGCTTTCTTT. Translating gives CSAKTGGLNTEAFF.

This clonotype came up once. This chain connects TRBV29-1 to TRBJ1-1; weak D call: TRBD1 (6 bases). The CDR3 has 12 residues. Germline V CDR1 and CDR2: SQVTM, ANQGSEA. V dropped 5 bases and J dropped 5 bases, with 12 bases sitting between them. CDR3 sequence (DNA): TGCAGCGTTTCTCGGGGGCGGACTGAAGCTTTCTTT. Amino acid sequence: CSVSRGRTEAFF.

This rearrangement joins TRBV20-1 to TRBJ2-7; TRBD2 agrees at 11 bases. The V segment lost 6 bases and the J segment 5 bases; nucleotides outside the gene matches: 9. CDR3 length equals 14 residues. Germline V gene lookup returns CDR1 DFQATT and CDR2 SNEGSKA (reference sequence). The CDR3 here is CSAVTSGSIHEQYF. For the CDR3, the DNA is TGCAGTGCCGTAACTAGCGGGAGTATCCACGAGCAGTACTTC.